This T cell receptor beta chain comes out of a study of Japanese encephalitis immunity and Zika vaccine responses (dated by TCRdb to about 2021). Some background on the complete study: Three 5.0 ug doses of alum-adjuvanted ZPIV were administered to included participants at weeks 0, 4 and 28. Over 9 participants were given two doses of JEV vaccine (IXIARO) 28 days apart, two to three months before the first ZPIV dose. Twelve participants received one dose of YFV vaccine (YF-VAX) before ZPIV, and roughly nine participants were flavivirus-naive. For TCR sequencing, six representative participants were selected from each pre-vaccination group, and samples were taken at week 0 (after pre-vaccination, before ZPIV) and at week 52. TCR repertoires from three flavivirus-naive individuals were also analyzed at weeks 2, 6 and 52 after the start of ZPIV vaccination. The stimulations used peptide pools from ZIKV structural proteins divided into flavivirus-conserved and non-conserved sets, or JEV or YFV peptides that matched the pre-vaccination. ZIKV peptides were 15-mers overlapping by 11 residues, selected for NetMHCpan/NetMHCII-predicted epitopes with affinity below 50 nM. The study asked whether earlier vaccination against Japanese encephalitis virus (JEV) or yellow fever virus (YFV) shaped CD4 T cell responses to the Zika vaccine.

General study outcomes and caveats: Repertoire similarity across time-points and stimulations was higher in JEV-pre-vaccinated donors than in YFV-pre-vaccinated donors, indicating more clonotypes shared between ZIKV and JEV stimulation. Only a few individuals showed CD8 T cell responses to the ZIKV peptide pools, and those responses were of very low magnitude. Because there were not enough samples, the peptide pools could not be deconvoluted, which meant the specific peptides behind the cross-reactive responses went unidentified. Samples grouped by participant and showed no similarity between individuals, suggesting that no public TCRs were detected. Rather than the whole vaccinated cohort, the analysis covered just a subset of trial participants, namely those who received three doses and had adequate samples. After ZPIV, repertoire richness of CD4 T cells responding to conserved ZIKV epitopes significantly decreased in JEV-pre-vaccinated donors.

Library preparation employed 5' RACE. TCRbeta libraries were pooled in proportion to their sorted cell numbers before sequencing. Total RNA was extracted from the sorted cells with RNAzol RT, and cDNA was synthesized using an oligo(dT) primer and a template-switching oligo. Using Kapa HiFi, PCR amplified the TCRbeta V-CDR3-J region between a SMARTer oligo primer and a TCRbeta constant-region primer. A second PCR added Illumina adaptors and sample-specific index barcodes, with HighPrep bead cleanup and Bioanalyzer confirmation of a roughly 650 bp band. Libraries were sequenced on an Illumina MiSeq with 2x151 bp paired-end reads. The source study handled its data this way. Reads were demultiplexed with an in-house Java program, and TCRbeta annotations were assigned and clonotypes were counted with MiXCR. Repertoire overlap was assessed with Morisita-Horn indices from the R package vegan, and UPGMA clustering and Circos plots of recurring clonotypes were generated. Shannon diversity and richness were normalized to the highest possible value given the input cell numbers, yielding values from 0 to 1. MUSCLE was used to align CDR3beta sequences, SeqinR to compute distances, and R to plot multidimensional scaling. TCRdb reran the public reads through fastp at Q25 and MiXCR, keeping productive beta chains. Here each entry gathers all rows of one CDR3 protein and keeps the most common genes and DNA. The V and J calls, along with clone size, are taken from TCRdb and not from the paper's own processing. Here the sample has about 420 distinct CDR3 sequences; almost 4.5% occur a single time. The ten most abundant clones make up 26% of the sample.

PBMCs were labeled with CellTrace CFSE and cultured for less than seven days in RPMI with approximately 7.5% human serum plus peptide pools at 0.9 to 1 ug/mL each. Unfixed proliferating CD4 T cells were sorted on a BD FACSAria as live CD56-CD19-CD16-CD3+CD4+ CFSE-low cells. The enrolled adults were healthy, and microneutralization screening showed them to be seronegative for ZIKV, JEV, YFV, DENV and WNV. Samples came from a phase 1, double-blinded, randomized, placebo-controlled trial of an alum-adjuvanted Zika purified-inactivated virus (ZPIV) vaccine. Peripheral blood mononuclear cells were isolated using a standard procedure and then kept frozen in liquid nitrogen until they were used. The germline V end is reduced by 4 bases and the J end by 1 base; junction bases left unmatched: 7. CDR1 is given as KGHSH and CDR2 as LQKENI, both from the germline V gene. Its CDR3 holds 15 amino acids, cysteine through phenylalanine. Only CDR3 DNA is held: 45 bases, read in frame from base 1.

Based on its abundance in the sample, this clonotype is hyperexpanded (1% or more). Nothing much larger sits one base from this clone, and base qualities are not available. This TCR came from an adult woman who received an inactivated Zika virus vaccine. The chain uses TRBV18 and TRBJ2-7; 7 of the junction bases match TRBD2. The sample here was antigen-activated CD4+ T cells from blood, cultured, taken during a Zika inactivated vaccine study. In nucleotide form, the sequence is TGTGCCAGCTCACTCTCGACTAGCCGGTCCTACGAGCAGTACTTC. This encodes CASSLSTSRSYEQYF. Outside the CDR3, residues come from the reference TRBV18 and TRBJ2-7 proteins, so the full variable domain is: NAGVMQNPRHLVRRRGQEARLRCSPMKGHSHVYWYRQLPEEGLKFMVYLQKENIIDESGMPKERFSAEFPKEGPSILRIQQVVRGDSAAYFCASSLSTSRSYEQYFGPGTRLTVT.